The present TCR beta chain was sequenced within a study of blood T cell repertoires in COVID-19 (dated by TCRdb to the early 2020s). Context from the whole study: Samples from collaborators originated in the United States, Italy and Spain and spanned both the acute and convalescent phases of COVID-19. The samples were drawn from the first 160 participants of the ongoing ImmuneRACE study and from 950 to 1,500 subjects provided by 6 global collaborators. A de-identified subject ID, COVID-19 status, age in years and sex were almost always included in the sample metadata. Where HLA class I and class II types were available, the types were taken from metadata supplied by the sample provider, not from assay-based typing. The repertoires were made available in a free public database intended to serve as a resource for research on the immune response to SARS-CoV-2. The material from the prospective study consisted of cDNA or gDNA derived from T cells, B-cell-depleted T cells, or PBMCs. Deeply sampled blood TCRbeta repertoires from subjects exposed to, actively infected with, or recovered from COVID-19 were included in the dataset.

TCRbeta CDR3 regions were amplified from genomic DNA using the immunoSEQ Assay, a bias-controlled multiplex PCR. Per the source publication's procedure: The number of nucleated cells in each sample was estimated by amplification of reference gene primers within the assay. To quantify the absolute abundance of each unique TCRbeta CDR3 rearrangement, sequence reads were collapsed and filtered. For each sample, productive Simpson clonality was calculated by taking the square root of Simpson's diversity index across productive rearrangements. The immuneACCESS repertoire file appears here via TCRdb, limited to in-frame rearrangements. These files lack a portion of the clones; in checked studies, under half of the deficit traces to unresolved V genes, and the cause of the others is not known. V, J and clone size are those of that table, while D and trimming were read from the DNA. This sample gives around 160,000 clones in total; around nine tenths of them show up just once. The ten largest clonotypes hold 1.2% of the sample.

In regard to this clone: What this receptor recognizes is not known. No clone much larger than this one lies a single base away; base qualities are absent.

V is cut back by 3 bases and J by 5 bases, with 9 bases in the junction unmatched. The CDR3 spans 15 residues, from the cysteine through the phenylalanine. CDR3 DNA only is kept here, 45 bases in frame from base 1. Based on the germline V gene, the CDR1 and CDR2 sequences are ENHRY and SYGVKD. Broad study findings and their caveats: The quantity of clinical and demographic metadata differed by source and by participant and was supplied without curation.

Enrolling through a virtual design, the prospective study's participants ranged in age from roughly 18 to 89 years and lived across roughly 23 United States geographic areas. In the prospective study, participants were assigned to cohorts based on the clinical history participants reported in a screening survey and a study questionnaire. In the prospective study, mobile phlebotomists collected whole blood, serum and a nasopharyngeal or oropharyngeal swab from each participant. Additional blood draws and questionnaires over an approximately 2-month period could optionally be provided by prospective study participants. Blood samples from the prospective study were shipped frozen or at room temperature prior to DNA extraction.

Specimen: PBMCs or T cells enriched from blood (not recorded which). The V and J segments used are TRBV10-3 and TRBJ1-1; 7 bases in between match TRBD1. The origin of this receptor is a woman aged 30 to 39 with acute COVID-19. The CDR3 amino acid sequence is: CAISDGGQRGTEAFF. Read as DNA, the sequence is TGTGCCATCAGTGATGGGGGACAGCGAGGTACTGAAGCTTTCTTT.